This T cell receptor beta chain derives from a study of T-cell memory formation after mild COVID-19. Points on this clonotype: The antigen remains unidentified.

Study conclusions and caveats: Mainly CM and EM harbored the contracting CD4+ clones; mainly EMRA harbored the CD8+ ones.

The V gene lost 2 bases and the J gene lost 1 base, with 11 bases spanning the gap. The CDR3 contains 15 residues. Each CDR3 protein is one row after TCRdb ran MiXCR on the 5' RACE reads. The table includes roughly 480,000 distinct CDR3 sequences, around a quarter detected once. Specimen: PBMCs or a T cell subset sorted from them (not recorded which). This chain joins TRBV12-3 or TRBV12-4 and TRBJ1-1; no definite D call. The receptor was derived from an adult woman who had mild COVID-19 (a few samples of this study predate the infection). Cell type and time point are not known. CDR3 region: CASSLTGQPNTEAFF. Here the CDR3 DNA reads TGTGCCAGCAGTTTAACTGGGCAGCCGAACACTGAAGCTTTCTTT.